What follows are 29 T cell receptor beta chains derived from one specimen sequenced in a study of blood T cells in healthy people across ages. Then a second PCR, running roughly 6 to 12 cycles, was carried out with a sample-barcoded 5' primer and a J-beta primer mix. TCRdb recomputed calls from the 5' RACE reads with MiXCR, one row per CDR3 protein. The data show about 1,400,000 distinct CDR3 sequences, 42% seen once. Sequenced material: blood. The receptors originated from a woman between 18 and 29 years old in good health.

V usage is TRBV21-1 and J usage is TRBJ2-3; the D call TRBD1 from the table was never checked on the DNA. TRBV21-1 is a pseudogene locus. This CDR3 contains 19 residues. This chain's CDR3 is CAGSFRDSKNKNYTDTQYF. The CDR3 bases are TGTGCCGGCAGCTTCCGGGACAGTAAAAATAAGAATTACACAGATACGCAGTATTTT.

J is TRBJ2-1 and V is TRBV20-1, with TRBD2 matching 8 bases. V lost 6 bases, J lost 9 bases, and 10 bases stayed unmatched. The CDR3 is 13 residues long. Germline values: CDR1 DFQATT, CDR2 SNEGSKA (reference sequence). Written as DNA, the CDR3 is TGCAGTGCCACCCCTGCGGGGGGTATTGAGCAGTTCTTC. It yields the protein CSATPAGGIEQFF.

V is TRBV5-1 and J is TRBJ2-1; 10 bases agree with TRBD2. The junction had 11 bases not matched to a gene; V was cut back by 0 bases and J by 8 bases. CDR1 and CDR2 (germline): SGHRS, YFSETQ. This CDR3 contains 17 residues. CDR3 loop: CASSLVGSSGSGDEQFF. As DNA, the CDR3 is TGCGCCAGCAGCTTGGTGGGGTCTAGCGGGAGTGGCGATGAGCAGTTCTTC.

The chain has TRBV5-1 and TRBJ1-2; possible D gene TRBD1, 6 bases. V was cut by 0 bases and J by 4 bases, with 13 bases left in between. The CDR3 contains 15 residues. The germline V gene has CDR1 SGHRS and CDR2 YFSETQ. The CDR3 nucleotides are TGCGCCAGCAGCTTGGATGGGTCCAGGGGCTATGGCTACACCTTC. Translation: CASSLDGSRGYGYTF.

V usage is TRBV27 and J usage is TRBJ2-5; 7 bases agree with TRBD2. This CDR3 comprises 17 residues. Germline CDR1 reads MNHEY; CDR2 reads SMNVEV (reference sequence). J was trimmed by 5 bases and V by 4 bases; bases with no gene match: 16. CDR3 sequence reads: CASSSNLGLNGGETQYF. The DNA for the CDR3 is TGTGCCAGCAGTTCTAACCTCGGTCTGAACGGGGGGGAGACCCAGTACTTC.

The chain joins TRBV11-2 to TRBJ1-1; 9 bases match TRBD1. V lost 4 bases, J lost 4 bases, and 7 bases stayed unmatched. The germline V gene has CDR1 SGHAT and CDR2 FQNNGV. This CDR3 has 15 amino acids. The CDR3 coding sequence is TGTGCCAGCAGCTCCGGGACAGGGATGGTCACTGAAGCTTTCTTT. Amino acid sequence: CASSSGTGMVTEAFF.

V usage is TRBV20-1 and J usage is TRBJ2-1, with D perhaps TRBD1 (6 bases). Germline CDR1 is DFQATT and CDR2 is SNEGSKA (reference sequence). The CDR3 covers 10 residues. The CDR3 DNA reads as TGCAGCCAGGGGAGTGCTGAGCAGTTCTTC. It yields the protein CSQGSAEQFF.

The rearrangement links TRBV6-1 to TRBJ2-1; 11 nucleotides agree with TRBD1. The CDR3 loop spans 13 amino acids. Germline lookup yields CDR1 MNHNS and CDR2 SASEGT. The trim removed 6 bases at V and 13 bases at J, leaving 8 bases unmatched. This chain's CDR3 is CASRLGGQGAQFF. DNA of the CDR3: TGTGCCAGCAGGCTCGGAGGACAGGGGGCTCAGTTCTTC.

This chain links TRBV28 with TRBJ2-5; 7 bases map to TRBD1. Germline assignment: CDR1 MDHEN and CDR2 SYDVKM. The length of the CDR3 is 13 residues. With V trimmed by 7 bases and J by 1 base, 3 bases remained unmatched. The CDR3 region is CASIGTVQETQYF. As DNA, the CDR3 is TGTGCCAGCATAGGGACAGTCCAAGAGACCCAGTACTTC.

The CDR3 sequence: CSARGTGGGDTEAFF. The CDR3 DNA follows: TGCAGTGCTAGAGGGACAGGGGGCGGGGACACTGAAGCTTTCTTT. The chain employs TRBV20-1 and TRBJ1-1; 11 nucleotides match TRBD1. V shed 1 base and J 3 bases; nucleotides not matched to a gene: 4. The CDR3 length is 15 residues. Germline V gene data show CDR1 as DFQATT and CDR2 as SNEGSKA (reference sequence).

Comment on this clonotype: A clone one base away is much larger, so this may be a read error. The genes are TRBV21-1 and TRBJ2-3; whether TRBD1, the table's D call, matches the DNA was not checked. TRBV21-1 corresponds to a pseudogene. The CDR3 contains 14 residues. The CDR3 DNA reads as TGTGCCAGCAGCCCCCGCCGGGGGACAGATACGCAGAATTTT. It encodes CASSPRRGTDTQNF.

A few counts support this clonotype. The chain couples TRBV4-1 to TRBJ2-2; TRBD2 aligns across 7 bases. CDR3 length: 16 amino acids. Germline V gene data show CDR1 as MGHRA and CDR2 as YSYEKL. J gave up 5 bases and V 4 bases, and 10 bases lay outside the gene matches. This CDR3 reads CASSPEPGRGTGELFF. The CDR3 DNA sequence: TGCGCCAGCAGCCCTGAACCGGGGAGGGGTACCGGGGAGCTGTTTTTT.

This rearrangement joins TRBV27 to TRBJ1-1; D might be TRBD1 (5 bases). CDR1 and CDR2 (germline): MNHEY, SMNVEV (reference sequence). V lost 7 bases and J 4 bases, leaving 22 bases between the germline ends. The CDR3 covers 16 residues. In DNA form, the CDR3 reads TGTGCCAGCATATCAGGGTCCACGGGAGTGGGCACTGAAGCTTTCTTT. Protein: CASISGSTGVGTEAFF.

This clonotype came up a few times. The rearrangement uses TRBV20-1 and TRBJ2-3; D is possibly TRBD2 (6 bases). This CDR3 has 15 amino acids. Trimming stripped 3 bases from V and 1 base from J, with 14 bases between. Germline assignment: CDR1 DFQATT and CDR2 SNEGSKA (reference sequence). The CDR3 DNA reads as TGCAGTGCTAGGGAACTTGGCGGGGGCACAGATACGCAGTATTTT. This encodes CSARELGGGTDTQYF.

This clonotype was seen a few times. The genes are TRBV10-3 and TRBJ2-1; 10 positions match TRBD2. The CDR3 has 16 residues. With 2 bases clipped from V and 4 bases from J, the junction kept 5 bases outside the gene matches. CDR1 ENHRY and CDR2 SYGVKD come from the germline V gene. CDR3 sequence reads: CAISEPLAGAYNEQFF. The CDR3 coding sequence is TGTGCCATCAGTGAGCCCCTAGCGGGAGCTTACAATGAGCAGTTCTTC.

J is TRBJ2-1 and V is TRBV20-1; D ambiguous. The CDR3 sequence is 12 residues long. Trimming stripped 6 bases from V and 5 bases from J, with 11 bases between. Germline-derived CDR1 and CDR2 are DFQATT and SNEGSKA (reference sequence). CDR3 protein: CSAPSADNEQFF. CDR3 DNA: TGCAGTGCGCCCAGCGCCGACAATGAGCAGTTCTTC.

A few counts support this clonotype. J is TRBJ2-1 and V is TRBV6-5; TRBD2 aligns across 11 bases. The CDR3 loop spans 18 amino acids. The V gene's germline CDR1 is MNHEY and CDR2 SVGAGI. The ends lost 2 bases at V and 8 bases at J; junction bases unmatched: 14. The CDR3: CASSYGLGVAGGFYEQFF. The CDR3 coding sequence is TGTGCCAGCAGTTACGGTCTCGGGGTAGCGGGGGGGTTCTATGAGCAGTTCTTC.

The J gene is TRBJ2-1, the V gene TRBV5-1; 8 bases match TRBD2. The CDR3 consists of 15 residues. J gave up 1 base and V 4 bases, and 4 bases lay outside the gene matches. Germline loops: CDR1 SGHRS, CDR2 YFSETQ. The CDR3 sequence is CASSHSGESYNEQFF. The CDR3 DNA sequence: TGCGCCAGCAGCCATAGCGGGGAGTCCTACAATGAGCAGTTCTTC.

The sample holds many counts of this clonotype. The V call is TRBV11-2, the J call TRBJ2-3; 9 nucleotides match TRBD1. The ends lost 6 bases at V and 4 bases at J; junction bases unmatched: 8. The CDR3 totals 15 residues. Per the germline V gene, CDR1 is SGHAT and CDR2 is FQNNGV. The CDR3 nucleotides are TGTGCCAGCAGGCCACCGGGACAGGGTTCAGATACGCAGTATTTT. The encoded protein is CASRPPGQGSDTQYF.

The J gene is TRBJ2-7, the V gene TRBV7-9; 10 positions match TRBD1. The CDR3 contains 16 residues. Germline CDR1 is SEHNR and CDR2 is FQNEAQ (reference sequence). The junction had 11 bases not matched to a gene; V was cut back by 4 bases and J by 5 bases. DNA for the CDR3: TGTGCCAGCAGCTGGCTACCGGGACAGGGGATCGACGAGCAGTACTTC. It specifies CASSWLPGQGIDEQYF. The full variable domain, rest sourced from reference TRBV7-9 and TRBJ2-7, is DTGVSQNPRHKITKRGQNVTFRCDPISEHNRLYWYRQTLGQGPEFLTYFQNEAQLEKSRLLSDRFSAERPKGSFSTLEIQRTEQGDSAMYLCASSWLPGQGIDEQYFGPGTRLTVT.

J is TRBJ2-3 and V is TRBV7-9; TRBD2 might be the D (5 bases). V was trimmed by 5 bases and J by 0 bases, leaving 15 bases between them. The length of the CDR3 is 16 residues. CDR1 and CDR2 from the germline V gene are SEHNR and FQNEAQ (reference sequence). CDR3 amino acids: CASSLAASSSTDTQYF. The CDR3 nucleotides read TGTGCCAGCAGCCTCGCGGCTAGCAGTAGCACAGATACGCAGTATTTT.

J is TRBJ1-2 and V is TRBV6-5; D is undetermined. CDR3 length equals 17 residues. CDR1 is MNHEY, CDR2 SVGAGI, per germline. V lost 0 bases, J lost 0 bases, and 14 bases lay in between. The CDR3 region is CASSYSGPDTTNYGYTF. The DNA of the CDR3 is TGTGCCAGCAGTTACTCGGGTCCGGATACAACTAACTATGGCTACACCTTC.

This clonotype has only a few counts. This rearrangement joins TRBV29-1 to TRBJ2-7, with unresolved D. Germline CDR1 and CDR2: SQVTM and ANQGSEA. The CDR3 runs 12 residues. Trimming shortened V by 0 bases and J by 1 base, and 4 bases separated the two germline ends. The DNA for the CDR3 is TGCAGCGTTGAAGATGAATCCTACGAGCAGTACTTC. Encoded protein: CSVEDESYEQYF.

The J gene is TRBJ2-1, the V gene TRBV7-6, with D uncertain. CDR1 SGHVS and CDR2 FNYEAQ come from the germline V gene. Trimming took 5 bases from V and 9 from J, leaving 14 bases between them. This CDR3 has 13 residues. CDR3: CASSLNLGCEQFF. In nucleotides, the CDR3 is TGTGCCAGCAGCCTCAACTTGGGTTGTGAGCAGTTCTTC.

The sample holds a few counts of this clonotype. The rearrangement uses TRBV15 and TRBJ2-1; D call uncertain. Trimming pared 3 bases from V and 8 bases from J, leaving 5 bases between. The CDR3 length is 11 residues. Germline V CDR1 and CDR2: LNHNV, YYDKDF (reference sequence). The CDR3 loop is CATSSGHEQFF. CDR3 DNA: TGTGCCACCAGCAGCGGTCATGAGCAGTTCTTC.

This rearrangement joins TRBV2 to TRBJ2-7; D might be TRBD1 or TRBD2, each matching 8 bases. The CDR3 consists of 15 residues. CDR1 and CDR2 (germline): SNHLY, FYNNEI. V was shortened by 4 bases and J by 3 bases, with 16 bases between the two germline ends. CDR3 sequence: CASSVAGQADYEQYF. The CDR3 nucleotides read TGTGCCAGCAGTGTAGCGGGACAGGCAGACTACGAGCAGTACTTC.

The chain combines TRBV7-9 with TRBJ2-1; 8 bases fit TRBD2. In germline, CDR1 is SEHNR, CDR2 FQNEAQ (reference sequence). J gave up 8 bases and V 2 bases, and 5 bases lay outside the gene matches. The CDR3 spans 14 residues. This CDR3 reads CASSLREGKDEQFF. The CDR3, as DNA: TGTGCCAGCAGCTTACGGGAGGGGAAGGATGAGCAGTTCTTC. The variable domain in full, completed from reference TRBV7-9 and TRBJ2-1, reads DTGVSQNPRHKITKRGQNVTFRCDPISEHNRLYWYRQTLGQGPEFLTYFQNEAQLEKSRLLSDRFSAERPKGSFSTLEIQRTEQGDSAMYLCASSLREGKDEQFFGPGTRLTVL.

The J gene is TRBJ2-5, the V gene TRBV4-2; 7 bases fit TRBD1. Germline CDR1 and CDR2: LGHNA and YNFKEQ. Trimming took 0 bases from V and 3 from J; bases not matched to a gene: 4. The CDR3 spans 15 residues. The CDR3 reads CASSQDWDREETQYF. In DNA, the CDR3 is TGTGCCAGCAGCCAAGATTGGGACAGAGAAGAGACCCAGTACTTC.

This clonotype has a handful of counts. This chain joins TRBV10-3 and TRBJ2-7, with 10 bases aligning to TRBD1. The CDR3 runs to 14 residues. Germline V CDR1 and CDR2: ENHRY, SYGVKD. J gave up 2 bases and V 8 bases, and 6 bases lay outside the gene matches. The CDR3 coding sequence is TGTGCCATCCGAAACGGGACAGGGGCCTACGAGCAGTACTTC. Translation: CAIRNGTGAYEQYF.